The 25 T cell receptor beta chains in this list originate from one sample, sequenced in a study of blood T cell repertoires in COVID-19. The protocol was immunoSEQ multiplex PCR, while the TCRdb copy is restricted to in-frame clones and leaves out a portion. Of about 230,000 clones in the sample, about 90% were seen once. The sequenced material came from peripheral blood. The receptors here all came from a woman aged 60-75 years with acute or convalescent COVID-19.

The chain recombines TRBV27 with TRBJ2-3, with 7 bases identical to TRBD2. The CDR3 extends over 15 amino acids. Germline CDR1 is MNHEY and CDR2 is SMNVEV (reference sequence). The trim removed 6 bases at V and 0 bases at J, leaving 6 bases unmatched. DNA for the CDR3: TGTGCCAGCAGACCCGAGCGGGAAAGCACAGATACGCAGTATTTT. Translation gives CASRPERESTDTQYF.

The genes are TRBV29-1 and TRBJ1-5, with 7 nucleotides matching TRBD1. With V trimmed by 6 bases and J by 1 base, 6 bases remained unmatched. The CDR3 length is 14 residues. In germline, CDR1 is SQVTM, CDR2 ANQGSEA. For the CDR3, the DNA is TGCAGCGTACGGGACAGTTGGAGCAATCAGCCCCAGCATTTT. It translates to CSVRDSWSNQPQHF.

The chain combines TRBV5-1 with TRBJ2-7; possibly TRBD2 for D (6 bases). The CDR3 runs to 14 residues. Trimming removed 2 bases from V and 6 bases from J, with 15 bases in between. From germline, CDR1 is SGHRS and CDR2 YFSETQ. The CDR3 DNA is TGCGCCAGCAGCTTCGGGGGTGTCAGGGCCGAGCAGTACTTC. Amino acids: CASSFGGVRAEQYF.

V gene TRBV7-8 combines with J gene TRBJ2-7; TRBD2 matches at 7 bases. The CDR3 extends over 14 amino acids. Unmatched junction bases numbered 7, after V lost 6 bases and J lost 2 bases. The germline V gene has CDR1 SGHVS and CDR2 FQNEAQ. CDR3 residues: CASSLGLAAYEQYF. CDR3 DNA sequence: TGTGCCAGCAGTCTAGGGCTAGCGGCCTACGAGCAGTACTTC.

The chain couples TRBV9 to TRBJ1-1, with 7 nucleotides matching TRBD1. Losses at the gene ends were 0 bases for V and 2 bases for J; bases not matched to a gene: 4. The CDR3 runs to 15 residues. CDR1 SGDLS and CDR2 YYNGEE come from the germline V gene. In DNA, the CDR3 is TGTGCCAGCAGCGTAGGACGACAGGGTAACACTGAAGCTTTCTTT. Amino acid sequence: CASSVGRQGNTEAFF.

Only one count was recorded for this clone. This chain joins TRBV6-5 and TRBJ1-3; D ambiguous. The germline V gene encodes CDR1 MNHEY and CDR2 SVGAGI. The CDR3 is made up of 15 amino acids. Trimming took 8 bases from V and 2 from J, leaving 16 bases between them. CDR3 in amino acids: CASGQSDLPGNTIYF. The CDR3 nucleotides are TGTGCCAGCGGCCAGTCCGATTTGCCTGGAAACACCATATATTTT.

The rearrangement uses TRBV7-2 and TRBJ2-3, with 8 bases fitting TRBD2. The CDR3 length is 14 residues. With 7 bases clipped from V and 4 bases from J, the junction kept 7 bases outside the gene matches. CDR1 SGHTA and CDR2 FQGNSA come from the germline V gene. This CDR3 reads CASTSAGASDTQYF. Written as DNA, the CDR3 is TGTGCCAGCACTTCAGCGGGAGCGTCAGATACGCAGTATTTT. Combining the CDR3 with reference TRBV7-2 and TRBJ2-3 gives the whole variable domain GAGVSQSPSNKVTEKGKDVELRCDPISGHTALYWYRQSLGQGLEFLIYFQGNSAPDKSGLPSDRFSAERTGGSVSTLTIQRTQQEDSAVYLCASTSAGASDTQYFGPGTRLTVL.

Points on this clone: Other DNA sequences of this sample code for an identical CDR3. V usage is TRBV19 and J usage is TRBJ1-1, with a tentative D call TRBD1 (5 bases). Germline V gene data show CDR1 as LNHDA and CDR2 as SQIVND (reference sequence). The CDR3 spans 15 residues. Trimming cost V 2 bases and J 2 bases, with 12 bases left between them. DNA for the CDR3: TGTGCCAGTAGTATACTCGGGGGATCTAACACTGAAGCTTTCTTT. Its translation is CASSILGGSNTEAFF.

V and J are TRBV6-6 and TRBJ1-4; tentatively, D is TRBD1 (5 bases). Trimming left V 5 bases short and J 8 bases short, with 18 bases between. Germline CDR1 MNHNY, CDR2 SVGAGI (reference sequence). The CDR3 length is 15 residues. The CDR3 protein is CASSRMGTGLEKLFF. The CDR3 DNA is TGTGCCAGCAGTCGGATGGGAACAGGTCTCGAAAAACTGTTTTTT.

This clone was counted only a few times. The chain is built from TRBV14 and TRBJ2-3; TRBD2 aligns across 9 bases. CDR1 is SGHDN and CDR2 is FVKESK in the germline V gene. This CDR3 has 16 amino acids. With V trimmed by 1 base and J by 3 bases, 5 bases remained unmatched. CDR3 sequence (DNA): TGTGCCAGCAGCCAAGTGGGGACTAGCTGGACAGATACGCAGTATTTT. The encoded protein is CASSQVGTSWTDTQYF.

The chain carries TRBV9 and TRBJ1-2; a possible D gene is TRBD1 (6 bases). This CDR3 has 13 residues. V lost 0 bases, J lost 10 bases, and 13 bases lay in between. Per germline, CDR1 SGDLS and CDR2 YYNGEE. CDR3 nucleotides: TGTGCCAGCAGCGTAGTGGGGAAGGGGGACTACACCTTC. Protein: CASSVVGKGDYTF.

The chain links TRBV6-5 to TRBJ1-2, with 7 bases that match TRBD1. Per the germline V gene, CDR1 is MNHEY and CDR2 is SVGAGI. The CDR3 runs to 14 residues. Germline trimming cut 2 bases from V and 2 bases from J; bases unmatched to any gene: 2. CDR3 DNA: TGTGCCAGCAGTTACGGGACAGCGAACTATGGCTACACCTTC. Its translation is CASSYGTANYGYTF.

V usage is TRBV28 and J usage is TRBJ2-7, with D possibly being TRBD2 (6 bases). Germline loops: CDR1 MDHEN, CDR2 SYDVKM. The CDR3 sequence is 13 residues long. The V end was cut by 2 bases, the J end by 4 bases, with 9 bases between. The CDR3 region is CASSLAGSYEQYF. The CDR3 coding sequence is TGTGCCAGCAGTTTAGCGGGATCATACGAGCAGTACTTC.

The chain joins TRBV14 to TRBJ2-1, with TRBD2 matching 9 bases. The CDR3 runs 17 residues. The germline CDR1 and CDR2 sequences are SGHDN and FVKESK. Trimming cost V 0 bases and J 8 bases; bases outside gene matches: 11. CDR3 sequence: CASSQDGPSGIRDEQFF. The CDR3 DNA reads TGTGCCAGCAGCCAAGATGGGCCTAGCGGGATTAGGGATGAGCAGTTCTTC.

The CDR3 here is CASSPSRTGHNSPLHF. The DNA for the CDR3 is TGTGCCAGCAGTCCGTCCCGGACAGGACATAATTCACCCCTCCACTTT. The chain couples TRBV6-6 to TRBJ1-6; TRBD1 matches 7 bases. The CDR3 spans 16 residues. The germline CDR1 and CDR2 sequences are MNHNY and SVGAGI (reference sequence). The V gene end was trimmed by 5 bases and the J gene end by 5 bases; junction bases not matched to a gene: 9.

This rearrangement joins TRBV6-5 to TRBJ2-2; 9 bases align to TRBD2. Germline-derived CDR1 and CDR2 are MNHEY and SVGAGI. CDR3 length: 14 amino acids. V shed 7 bases, J shed 1 base, and the junction held 1 base outside the gene matches. In DNA, the CDR3 is TGTGCCAGCAATAGCGGGGGGAACACCGGGGAGCTGTTTTTT. The encoded protein is CASNSGGNTGELFF.

The chain joins TRBV19 to TRBJ2-7; perhaps TRBD2 as D (5 bases). V gave up 3 bases and J gave up 7 bases, with 10 bases separating them. This CDR3 region has 12 residues. CDR1 and CDR2 (germline): LNHDA, SQIVND (reference sequence). CDR3 bases: TGTGCCAGTAGTATCCCCCCGGGGGAGCAGTACTTC. It yields the protein CASSIPPGEQYF.

CDR3 amino acids: CASSPPGLAGEQYF. CDR3 sequence (DNA): TGTGCCAGCTCACCACCGGGACTAGCGGGCGAGCAGTACTTC. J is TRBJ2-7 and V is TRBV18, with 12 bases identical to TRBD2. Trimming at V came to 0 bases and at J to 6 bases, leaving 0 bases not matched to a gene. CDR1 KGHSH and CDR2 LQKENI come from the germline V gene. The CDR3 covers 14 residues.

V is TRBV5-4 and J is TRBJ2-7; the match to TRBD1 covers 10 bases. The J segment lost 5 bases and the V segment lost 4 bases, leaving 9 bases of the junction unmatched. From germline, CDR1 is SGHNT and CDR2 YYREEE (reference sequence). The CDR3 consists of 15 residues. The CDR3 bases are TGTGCCAGCAGCCTATATCGACAGGGGGCCCACGAGCAGTACTTC. It is translated as CASSLYRQGAHEQYF.

V gene TRBV24-1 combines with J gene TRBJ2-7; 7 bases align to TRBD1. V lost 2 bases to trimming and J lost 1 base; unmatched junction nucleotides: 1. The germline CDR1 and CDR2 sequences are KGHDR and SFDVKD. This CDR3 has 14 amino acids. CDR3 loop: CATSDSGQSYEQYF. Written as DNA, the CDR3 is TGTGCCACCAGTGATTCGGGACAGTCCTACGAGCAGTACTTC.

This clone was seen a few times. The rearrangement joins TRBV19 to TRBJ2-2; 10 bases line up with TRBD1. This CDR3 is 17 amino acids long. From germline, CDR1 is LNHDA and CDR2 SQIVND (reference sequence). Losses at the gene ends were 7 bases for V and 3 bases for J; bases not matched to a gene: 11. The CDR3 protein is CASTRTAGTGDTGELFF. In DNA form, the CDR3 reads TGTGCCAGTACTAGAACAGCGGGGACAGGGGACACCGGGGAGCTGTTTTTT.

The V and J genes are TRBV19 and TRBJ1-1, with D possibly matching TRBD1 (5 bases). The CDR3 has 12 residues. Germline CDR1 and CDR2: LNHDA and SQIVND (reference sequence). The ends were cut back, 5 bases at V and 5 bases at J, with 9 bases in the middle. The CDR3 reads CASSGARTEAFF. As DNA, the CDR3 is TGTGCCAGTAGTGGGGCTAGGACTGAAGCTTTCTTT. Full variable domain (missing parts from reference TRBV19 and TRBJ1-1): DGGITQSPKYLFRKEGQNVTLSCEQNLNHDAMYWYRQDPGQGLRLIYYSQIVNDFQKGDIAEGYSVSREKKESFPLTVTSAQKNPTAFYLCASSGARTEAFFGQGTRLTVV.

Here the CDR3 DNA reads TGTGCCAGCAGCTTAGTTACAGGGAAGTACTCCTACGAGCAGTACTTC. This translates into CASSLVTGKYSYEQYF. The rearrangement uses TRBV13 and TRBJ2-7; weak D call: TRBD1 (6 bases). Trimming removed 1 base at V and 0 bases at J, with 13 bases between. In germline, CDR1 is PRHDT, CDR2 FYEKMQ (reference sequence). CDR3 length equals 16 residues. The full variable domain, its missing parts supplied by reference TRBV13 and TRBJ2-7, is AAGVIQSPRHLIKEKRETATLKCYPIPRHDTVYWYQQGPGQDPQFLISFYEKMQSDKGSIPDRFSAQQFSDYHSELNMSSLELGDSALYFCASSLVTGKYSYEQYFGPGTRLTVT.

The chain couples TRBV5-1 to TRBJ2-1, with TRBD2 identical over 8 bases. V was pared by 6 bases and J by 5 bases, with 4 bases of the junction left unmatched. The CDR3 extends over 13 amino acids. Germline V gene sequence: CDR1 SGHRS, CDR2 YFSETQ. The CDR3 here is CASNGGANNEQFF. DNA of the CDR3: TGCGCCAGCAACGGGGGGGCTAACAATGAGCAGTTCTTC.

The chain links TRBV29-1 to TRBJ2-6, with 10 nucleotides matching TRBD2. The CDR3 extends over 16 amino acids. Germline CDR1 reads SQVTM; CDR2 reads ANQGSEA. With 6 bases clipped from V and 0 bases from J, the junction kept 5 bases outside the gene matches. As DNA, the CDR3 is TGCAGCGTAGCTAGCGGGGGACTCTCTGGGGCCAACGTCCTGACTTTC. It yields the protein CSVASGGLSGANVLTF. Looking up the rest from reference TRBV29-1 and TRBJ2-6 gives the full variable domain: SAVISQKPSRDICQRGTSLTIQCQVDSQVTMMFWYRQQPGQSLTLIATANQGSEATYESGFVIDKFPISRPNLTFSTLTVSNMSPEDSSIYLCSVASGGLSGANVLTFGAGSRLTVL.